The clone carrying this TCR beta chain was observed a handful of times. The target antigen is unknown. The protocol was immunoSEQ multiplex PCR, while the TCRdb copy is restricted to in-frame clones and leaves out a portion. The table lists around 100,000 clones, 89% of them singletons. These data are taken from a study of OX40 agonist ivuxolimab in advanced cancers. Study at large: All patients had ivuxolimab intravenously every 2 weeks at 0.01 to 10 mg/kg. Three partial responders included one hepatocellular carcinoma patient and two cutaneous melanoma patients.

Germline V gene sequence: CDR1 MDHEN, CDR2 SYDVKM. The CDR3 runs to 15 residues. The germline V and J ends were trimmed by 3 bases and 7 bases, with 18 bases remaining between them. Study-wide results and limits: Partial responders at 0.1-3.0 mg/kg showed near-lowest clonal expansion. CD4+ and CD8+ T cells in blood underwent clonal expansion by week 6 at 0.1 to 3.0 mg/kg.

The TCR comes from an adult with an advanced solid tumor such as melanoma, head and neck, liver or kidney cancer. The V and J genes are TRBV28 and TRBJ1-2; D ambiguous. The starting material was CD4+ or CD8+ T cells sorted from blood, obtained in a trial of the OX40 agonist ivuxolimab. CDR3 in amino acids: CASSFLTRMASGYTF. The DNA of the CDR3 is TGTGCCAGCAGTTTCCTCACCCGTATGGCGTCTGGCTACACCTTC.